This T cell receptor beta chain was documented in a study of identical twins (dated by TCRdb to about 2016). Background for the entire study: TCR alpha and beta repertoires from monozygotic twins, unrelated adults of various ages and cord blood were deep-sequenced to test whether fetal clonotypes persist. Replicate twin experiments were performed at different times using different library preparation protocols to rule out contamination.

As for this clonotype: Its antigen remains unidentified. No per-base quality is available; no much larger clone lies one base away.

Broad study findings and their caveats: In beta out-of-frame sequences, excess twin sharing was weaker, because having fewer shared sequences lowered the signal-to-noise ratio. In monozygotic twins, out-of-frame TCR alpha sharing was systematically underestimated by recombination models, although the models agreed with sharing between unrelated individuals. Compared with coincidental sharing between unrelated individuals, an excess of low generation-probability sequences was observed among out-of-frame TCR alpha sequences shared between twins. Conclusions relied on cross-sectional statistical analysis, since the same donors could not be followed over many years. Abundant cord blood beta clonotypes had fewer insertions, young adult naive repertoires showed a similar but weaker trend, and memory repertoires showed no such trend. Zero-insertion analyses could be partly confounded by invariant T cells such as MAIT and iNKT, though diverse VJ usage argued against such confounding for most clonotypes.

The germline V gene (reference sequence) yields SGHKS for CDR1 and YYEKEE for CDR2. Cut back by 4 bases and 1 base, the V and J ends lie 14 bases apart. Including cysteine and phenylalanine, the CDR3 has 15 amino acids. The DNA shown is the 45-base CDR3, in frame from base 1. Every donor was a healthy Caucasian. The twin cohort comprised three pairs of female monozygotic twins, all aged about 18 to 29 years. Positive isolation kits from Invitrogen were used to isolate CD4+ and CD8+ T cell populations. The library was made by 5' RACE. Sequencing instrument: Illumina HiSeq 2000. A universal primer binding site was introduced by template switching, and a unique molecular identifier was present in the final cDNA, enabling accurate counting of TCR cDNA molecules. Specific primers in the conserved constant-segment region were used to synthesize first-strand cDNA for the TCR alpha and beta chains. To control for contamination, each cDNA library was double barcoded with a SMART-Mk sample barcode plus Illumina barcodes. TruSeq adapter sequences along with Illumina sample barcodes were introduced in two successive PCR steps. The TCR alpha and beta cDNA libraries were sequenced on the Illumina HiSeq platform using custom primers. The study's processing was this. Unique molecular identifiers were extracted from raw reads with MiGEC, and CDR3 positions were determined with MiXCR. For each individual, recombination models were inferred using an EM algorithm with the repgenHMM and IGoR tools. Shared clonotype analysis was performed with the tcR package in R, normalizing sharing by the product of cloneset sizes. Out-of-frame nonproductive sequences were analyzed to study raw recombination free of thymic and clonal selection effects. TCRdb passed the public sequencing reads through fastp at Q25 and MiXCR, retaining productive beta sequences. CDR3 protein sequences are deduplicated, and each keeps its most common genes and DNA. The V and J calls follow TCRdb's processing rather than the paper's. The sample table lists some 500,000 distinct CDR3 sequences, approximately 15% of them with a count of one. The ten largest account for approximately 0.98% of the sample.

These same data were also listed under a study on yellow fever vaccine responses in identical twins. As that second study puts it: According to the authors, the vaccine-induced T cell response in identical twins seemed to be partly convergent and partly specific to each individual. In the study, vaccine-responding T cell clones were precisely tracked in identical twins.

In this chain, TRBV5-5 is recombined with TRBJ1-1; TRBD1 might be the D gene, on 6 matching bases. The specimen sequenced was CD4+ T cells sorted from blood. The TCR sequence derives from a woman under 30 in good health. The sequenced DNA is TGTGCCAGCAGCCCCGCGTCGGGGGCGAACACTGAAGCTTTCTTT. Its translation is CASSPASGANTEAFF.